This T cell receptor beta chain was sequenced in a study of technical replicates of blood from several donors. Germline lookup yields CDR1 ENHRY and CDR2 SYGVKD. V lost 4 bases and J lost 7; bases outside the gene matches: 14. The CDR3 is made up of 16 amino acids. Generated by immunoSEQ multiplex PCR, the TCRdb table keeps only in-frame clones and is missing some. Counted here are about 13,000 clones, approximately 86% occurring once; the ten biggest clones make up roughly 11%. The sequence derives from a human donor in good health. The V and J genes are TRBV10-3 and TRBJ2-7, with 9 bases aligning to TRBD2. The sequenced material came from PBMCs. This CDR3 is CAISVRQREDPQEQYF. The CDR3 DNA follows: TGTGCCATCAGTGTCCGCCAGCGGGAGGACCCTCAGGAGCAGTACTTC.